Shown below are 30 T cell receptor beta chains from a single sample sequenced in a study of identical twins. MiXCR, run by TCRdb on the 5' RACE reads, gives a single entry per CDR3 protein. In the table there are hundreds of thousands of distinct CDR3 sequences, around a sixth of which are singletons. These data also formed part of another study, on T cells expressing NK-cell markers.

Sequencing input: PBMCs. The receptors were sampled from a woman aged 18-35 years in good health.

This chain uses TRBV20-1 with TRBJ2-1, with TRBD1 matching over 7 bases. V shed 4 bases, J shed 5 bases, and the junction held 2 bases outside the gene matches. CDR3 length: 12 residues. Germline lookup yields CDR1 DFQATT and CDR2 SNEGSKA (reference sequence). CDR3 nucleotide sequence: TGCAGTGCTAAACAGGGGAACAATGAGCAGTTCTTC. This sequence encodes CSAKQGNNEQFF.

In its sample, this clonotype was seen many times. As DNA, the CDR3 is TGCAGTGCTAGAGATCCCCCCTATGGCTACACCTTC. Translation gives CSARDPPYGYTF. V usage is TRBV20-1 and J usage is TRBJ1-2; D gene ambiguous. This CDR3 has 12 residues. Trimming left V 0 bases short and J 4 bases short, with 6 bases between. Germline CDR1 and CDR2: DFQATT and SNEGSKA (reference sequence).

The rearrangement links TRBV20-1 to TRBJ2-3; 8 bases map to TRBD2. With 3 bases clipped from V and 3 bases from J, the junction kept 5 bases outside the gene matches. Germline V gives CDR1 DFQATT, CDR2 SNEGSKA (reference sequence). The CDR3 is made up of 14 amino acids. This chain's CDR3 is CSASGRAETDTQYF. CDR3 coding DNA: TGCAGTGCTAGCGGGAGGGCTGAGACAGATACGCAGTATTTT.

A few counts support this clonotype. The chain couples TRBV9 to TRBJ2-7; TRBD2 matches at 9 bases. The junction had 7 bases not matched to a gene; V was cut back by 0 bases and J by 0 bases. Germline V gene sequence: CDR1 SGDLS, CDR2 YYNGEE. The CDR3 has 17 residues. The CDR3 loop reads CASSVGEGLASSYEQYF. The CDR3 DNA follows: TGTGCCAGCAGCGTAGGAGAAGGACTAGCGTCCTCCTACGAGCAGTACTTC.

This clonotype was seen more than once but under ten times. The chain combines TRBV6-5 with TRBJ1-2; possibly TRBD1 for D (5 bases). The V end was cut by 0 bases, the J end by 8 bases, with 13 bases between. This CDR3 has 14 amino acids. Germline assignment: CDR1 MNHEY and CDR2 SVGAGI. The DNA of the CDR3 is TGTGCCAGCAGTTACTCTAGGAGGGGTCGAGGCTACACCTTC. Translation gives CASSYSRRGRGYTF.

The chain couples TRBV5-4 to TRBJ2-3; 13 nucleotides align to TRBD2. The CDR3 is made up of 15 amino acids. The V and J ends lost 4 bases and 6 bases, in that order; junction bases with no gene match: 5. The germline gives CDR1 SGHNT, CDR2 YYREEE (reference sequence). CDR3: CASSRTSGSRDTQYF. DNA of the CDR3: TGTGCCAGCAGCCGGACTAGCGGGAGCCGCGATACGCAGTATTTT.

This clonotype was seen more than once but under ten times. The J gene is TRBJ2-1, the V gene TRBV7-2; the D gene is possibly TRBD2 (6 bases). Germline lookup yields CDR1 SGHTA and CDR2 FQGNSA. The V end lost 1 base, the J end lost 6 bases, and 13 bases lay between the germline ends. This CDR3 has 15 residues. The CDR3 loop reads CASSLGGREVNEQFF. The CDR3 nucleotides are TGTGCCAGCAGCTTAGGAGGGCGGGAAGTCAATGAGCAGTTCTTC.

J is TRBJ1-4 and V is TRBV12-5; D gene unclear. The CDR3 totals 12 residues. Germline CDR1 LGHNT, CDR2 FRNRAP. Between the trimmed V and J ends, which lost 5 bases and 6 bases, there was a span of 7 bases. Here the CDR3 reads CASGSADEKLFF. The DNA of the CDR3 is TGTGCTAGTGGTAGTGCAGATGAAAAACTGTTTTTT.

This clonotype was found a few times. The V and J genes are TRBV21-1 and TRBJ1-1. TRBV21-1 is designated a pseudogene. This CDR3 spans 19 amino acids. CDR3 nucleotide sequence: TGTGCCAGCAGCAAAATTCGTAGGACCTCAGGGGTCTTGAACACTGAAGCTTTCTTT. This sequence encodes CASSKIRRTSGVLNTEAFF.

This chain uses TRBV9 with TRBJ2-7, with D tentatively TRBD2 (5 bases). The CDR3 is 15 amino acids. V dropped 3 bases and J dropped 5 bases, with 18 bases sitting between them. The germline V gene encodes CDR1 SGDLS and CDR2 YYNGEE. In DNA, the CDR3 is TGTGCCAGCAGCGGGGGAGATCCGAGTCGCAACGAGCAGTACTTC. It is translated as CASSGGDPSRNEQYF.

This clonotype was seen many times. One end of the junction varies from germline; a read error may be responsible. The chain combines TRBV7-2 with TRBJ2-3; possibly TRBD1 or TRBD2 for D (5 bases each). There are 15 residues in the CDR3. CDR1 is SGHTA and CDR2 is FQGNSA in the germline V gene. This CDR3 reads CASSLAGGGADTQYF. The CDR3 DNA reads TGCGCCAGCAGCTTGGCCGGAGGTGGGGCCGATACGCAGTATTTT.

The CDR3 loop reads CASGTGSAPSNQPQHF. In DNA form, the CDR3 reads TGTGCCAGCGGGACAGGGTCGGCGCCGAGCAATCAGCCCCAGCATTTT. This sequence joins TRBV6-1 and TRBJ1-5; 9 bases match TRBD1. The junction had 9 bases not matched to a gene; V was cut back by 8 bases and J by 1 base. Germline V lookup: CDR1 MNHNS, CDR2 SASEGT. CDR3 length: 16 residues.

Ten or more counts support this clonotype. The rearrangement joins TRBV5-1 to TRBJ2-7; 11 bases are shared with TRBD1. V trimming: 5 bases; J trimming: 2 bases; junction bases outside the gene matches: 3. Germline CDR1 and CDR2: SGHRS and YFSETQ. This CDR3 spans 14 amino acids. CDR3 in DNA: TGCGCCAGCAGTTGGGACAGGGGGGCCTACGAGCAGTACTTC. Translating gives CASSWDRGAYEQYF.

This clonotype was seen only a few times. CDR3 region: CASGPDTFTNEQFF. Written as DNA, the CDR3 is TGTGCCAGCGGCCCGGACACCTTTACCAATGAGCAGTTCTTC. This chain links TRBV6-2 or TRBV6-3 with TRBJ2-1; tentatively, D is TRBD1 (5 bases). V shed 8 bases and J shed 6 bases, with 17 bases lying between them. The CDR3 contains 14 residues. The germline V gene encodes CDR1 MNHEY and CDR2 SVGEGT.

There are many counts of this clonotype. V is TRBV20-1 and J is TRBJ2-3; TRBD2 is a possible D gene (5 bases). There are 12 residues in the CDR3. The V gene lost 6 bases and the J gene lost 5 bases, with 12 bases spanning the gap. Germline V lookup: CDR1 DFQATT, CDR2 SNEGSKA (reference sequence). The chain's CDR3 is CSAETNQDTQYF. The CDR3 DNA sequence: TGCAGTGCGGAGACTAATCAAGATACGCAGTATTTT.

This clonotype was seen only a few times. The chain employs TRBV6-2 or TRBV6-3 and TRBJ1-1, with D perhaps TRBD1 (5 bases). With 5 bases removed from V and 1 base from J, the gap between germline ends came to 11 bases. Germline CDR1 is MNHEY and CDR2 is SVGEGT. The CDR3 has 14 amino acids. The CDR3 DNA reads as TGTGCCAGCAGTCACCGGACACCGAACACTGAAGCTTTCTTT. Translating it yields CASSHRTPNTEAFF.

This chain joins TRBV20-1 and TRBJ2-1; 9 bases match TRBD2. The germline gives CDR1 DFQATT, CDR2 SNEGSKA (reference sequence). V shed 5 bases, J shed 10 bases, and the junction held 15 bases outside the gene matches. CDR3 length: 15 amino acids. The CDR3 loop reads CSAGISGGLIGEQFF. The CDR3 nucleotides are TGCAGTGCTGGTATTAGCGGGGGCCTCATCGGGGAGCAGTTCTTC.

The J gene is TRBJ1-6, the V gene TRBV4-3; D uncertain. The CDR3 contains 13 residues. V was pared by 0 bases and J by 8 bases, with 5 bases between. Germline V lookup: CDR1 LGHNA, CDR2 YSLEER. The CDR3 nucleotides are TGCGCCAGCAGCCAAGATATAGATTCACCCCTCCACTTT. Its protein is CASSQDIDSPLHF.

At least ten counts were recorded for this clonotype. The V gene is TRBV9, the J gene TRBJ1-1; D not certain. Trimming shortened V by 3 bases and J by 3 bases, and 3 bases separated the two germline ends. Germline CDR1 SGDLS, CDR2 YYNGEE. The CDR3 runs 11 residues. In DNA form, the CDR3 reads TGTGCCAGCAGCGCCGACACTGAAGCTTTCTTT. It translates to CASSADTEAFF.

The chain carries TRBV5-6 and TRBJ2-5, with D maybe TRBD1 (6 bases). Trimming shortened V by 3 bases and J by 2 bases, and 11 bases separated the two germline ends. CDR1 SGHDT and CDR2 YYEEEE come from the germline V gene. The CDR3 has 14 amino acids. CDR3 DNA: TGTGCCAGCAGCTCCGGACAGCCACAAGAGACCCAGTACTTC. It specifies CASSSGQPQETQYF.

In its sample, this clonotype was seen a few times. V usage is TRBV7-2 and J usage is TRBJ2-3; D perhaps matches TRBD2 (6 bases). This CDR3 is built from 12 residues. From germline, CDR1 is SGHTA and CDR2 FQGNSA. CDR3 sequence (DNA): TGTGCGGGCGGGGCGCTTACAGATACGCAGTATTTT. It specifies CAGGALTDTQYF.

The chain joins TRBV5-5 to TRBJ2-3; 10 bases map to TRBD1. Per the germline V gene, CDR1 is SGHKS and CDR2 is YYEKEE (reference sequence). V was clipped by 2 bases and J by 4 bases; unmatched bases: 7. The CDR3 is 16 residues long. CDR3 region: CASSFLTGGVSDTQYF. The CDR3 nucleotides read TGTGCCAGCAGCTTCTTGACAGGGGGCGTGTCAGATACGCAGTATTTT.

V is TRBV3-1 and J is TRBJ2-3; D gene ambiguous. V was trimmed by 1 base and J by 2 bases, leaving 10 bases between them. CDR3 length: 15 residues. In germline, CDR1 is LGHDT, CDR2 YNNKEL (reference sequence). This CDR3 is CASSQAGKHTDTQYF. The CDR3 region has the DNA TGTGCCAGCAGCCAAGCGGGCAAACACACAGATACGCAGTATTTT.

This CDR3 is CASSLAWTSAISKNIQYF. The CDR3 DNA is TGTGCCAGCAGCTTAGCCTGGACTAGCGCAATCTCCAAAAACATTCAGTACTTC. The chain carries TRBV7-8 and TRBJ2-4, with 9 nucleotides matching TRBD2. V lost 0 bases, J lost 2 bases, and 8 bases stayed unmatched. The CDR3 sequence is 18 residues long. CDR1 SGHVS and CDR2 FQNEAQ come from the germline V gene. Based on the CDR3 plus reference TRBV7-8 and TRBJ2-4, the full variable domain is GAGVSQSPRYKVAKRGQDVALRCDPISGHVSLFWYQQALGQGPEFLTYFQNEAQLDKSGLPSDRFFAERPEGSVSTLKIQRTQQEDSAVYLCASSLAWTSAISKNIQYFGAGTRLSVL.

In DNA form, the CDR3 reads TGCGCCAGCAGCTTGGATGCGGGAGGGACGTACAATGAGCAGTTCTTC. Its translation: CASSLDAGGTYNEQFF. The J gene is TRBJ2-1, the V gene TRBV5-1, with 9 bases fitting TRBD2. This CDR3 region has 16 residues. Per germline, CDR1 SGHRS and CDR2 YFSETQ. The junction had 5 bases not matched to a gene; V was cut back by 0 bases and J by 4 bases.

CDR3 amino acids: CSARVGHEQYF. The CDR3 DNA is TGCAGTGCTAGAGTGGGGCACGAGCAGTACTTC. The J gene is TRBJ2-7, the V gene TRBV20-1; tentative D call: TRBD1 (5 bases). The CDR3 sequence is 11 residues long. Trimming removed 1 base at V and 5 bases at J, with 6 bases between. In germline, CDR1 is DFQATT, CDR2 SNEGSKA (reference sequence).

Concerning this clonotype itself: The conserved final phenylalanine or tryptophan is absent from the CDR3, which likely points to a read error. The V gene is TRBV12-3 or TRBV12-4, the J gene TRBJ2-1; 8 bases are shared with TRBD2. The CDR3 sequence is 14 residues long. Trimming cost V 5 bases and J 9 bases; bases outside gene matches: 9. DNA for the CDR3: TGTGCCAGCAGTCGAATAGCGGGACCCCCTGAGCAGTTCCTC. Its protein is CASSRIAGPPEQFL.

This clonotype has just a few counts. V is TRBV5-1 and J is TRBJ1-1; D remains ambiguous. Trimming took 5 bases from V and 2 from J, leaving 10 bases between them. This CDR3 spans 13 amino acids. Germline CDR1 and CDR2: SGHRS and YFSETQ. DNA of the CDR3: TGCGCCAGCAGTCAAGACTATAACACTGAAGCTTTCTTT. This translates into CASSQDYNTEAFF.

Only a few counts were recorded for this clonotype. The V call is TRBV20-1, the J call TRBJ2-1; D remains unclear. V dropped 6 bases and J dropped 8 bases, with 8 bases sitting between them. The CDR3 runs to 10 residues. CDR1 and CDR2 (germline): DFQATT, SNEGSKA (reference sequence). In DNA, the CDR3 is TGCAGTGCCCCGCTTGATGAGCAGTTCTTC. Translated: CSAPLDEQFF.

This chain uses TRBV20-1 with TRBJ1-1; no clear D gene. The CDR3 is made up of 13 amino acids. CDR1 is DFQATT, CDR2 SNEGSKA, per germline (reference sequence). The V end was cut by 0 bases, the J end by 10 bases, with 15 bases between. DNA for the CDR3: TGCAGTGCTAGAGACGGCAGAGTTATAGGAGCTTTCTTT. Translation: CSARDGRVIGAFF.